The rows below give T cell receptor beta chains drawn from one sample of a study of regulatory T cells in long-lasting Graves disease. In TCRdb, the multiplex PCR reads were re-called with MiXCR into one record per CDR3 protein. The sample holds 680,000 or so distinct CDR3 sequences, roughly 15% seen once. The data also belong to a second study, concerning T cells in Graves' hyperthyroidism and ophthalmopathy.

The starting material was peripheral blood mononuclear cells (PBMCs), obtained at new diagnosis, from a patient treated with antithyroid drugs. The receptors were sampled from a woman aged 30 to 39 with Graves disease. The CDR3 runs from the conserved cysteine through the conserved F or W. The order of the fields is V gene, J gene, CDR3 protein.

V gene: TRBV28; J gene: TRBJ1-2; CDR3 protein: CASSPDRLRGYTF
V gene: TRBV24-1; J gene: TRBJ2-1; CDR3 protein: CATSDPQGQGRGLAGGNEQFF
V gene: TRBV12-3/TRBV12-4; J gene: TRBJ2-1; CDR3 protein: CASSGTGGNEQFF
V gene: TRBV28; J gene: TRBJ2-1; CDR3 protein: CASSSQRNYNEQFF
V gene: TRBV3-1; J gene: TRBJ1-5; CDR3 protein: CASSHAGQQEFNQPQHF
V gene: TRBV3-1; J gene: TRBJ2-7; CDR3 protein: CASSQRGANGEQYF
V gene: TRBV5-6; J gene: TRBJ2-1; CDR3 protein: CASTQGGTSSYNEQFF
V gene: TRBV20-1; J gene: TRBJ2-1; CDR3 protein: CSARVVRWADSRTYNEQFF
V gene: TRBV7-9; J gene: TRBJ1-6; CDR3 protein: CASSFDGYNSPLHF
V gene: TRBV28; J gene: TRBJ1-1; CDR3 protein: CASSLYTEAFF
V gene: TRBV2; J gene: TRBJ2-1; CDR3 protein: CASSWGAGGFFDEQFF
V gene: TRBV7-9; J gene: TRBJ1-1; CDR3 protein: CASSLGFAGYSTEAFF
V gene: TRBV28; J gene: TRBJ2-3; CDR3 protein: CASSVGEGPDTQYF
V gene: TRBV6-5; J gene: TRBJ2-7; CDR3 protein: CASSYDRGPSSYEQYF
V gene: TRBV7-6; J gene: TRBJ2-2; CDR3 protein: CASSLTSGRARELFF
V gene: TRBV30; J gene: TRBJ1-5; CDR3 protein: CAWSRDSSNQPQHF
V gene: TRBV28; J gene: TRBJ1-1; CDR3 protein: CASSTGHPNTEAFF
V gene: TRBV19; J gene: TRBJ2-5; CDR3 protein: CASSIEDETQYF
V gene: TRBV28; J gene: TRBJ2-7; CDR3 protein: CASSSPLYEQYF
V gene: TRBV6-2/TRBV6-3; J gene: TRBJ2-5; CDR3 protein: CASKGNQETQYF
V gene: TRBV29-1; J gene: TRBJ2-1; CDR3 protein: CSVGAGGYNEQFF
V gene: TRBV30; J gene: TRBJ1-2; CDR3 protein: CAWTPAGYFLNYGYTF
V gene: TRBV6-1; J gene: TRBJ1-2; CDR3 protein: CASSSGLSVENYGYTF
V gene: TRBV6-1; J gene: TRBJ2-7; CDR3 protein: CASNPGLGLPWYEQYF
V gene: TRBV7-2; J gene: TRBJ2-5; CDR3 protein: CASSDSLKVAQYF
V gene: TRBV30; J gene: TRBJ1-2; CDR3 protein: CAWSVQGRGYGYTF
V gene: TRBV19; J gene: TRBJ2-3; CDR3 protein: CASSIGSSSFRTDTQYF
V gene: TRBV3-1; J gene: TRBJ1-2; CDR3 protein: CASSQEPNRRPAF
V gene: TRBV6-2/TRBV6-3; J gene: TRBJ1-5; CDR3 protein: CASSPNIGTGLGPQHF
V gene: TRBV7-8; J gene: TRBJ1-3; CDR3 protein: CASSGIQGSGNTIYF
V gene: TRBV18; J gene: TRBJ2-5; CDR3 protein: CASSAQLNQETQYF
V gene: TRBV24-1; J gene: TRBJ2-2; CDR3 protein: CATSVGGTNTGELFF
V gene: TRBV24-1; J gene: TRBJ2-1; CDR3 protein: CATSESPGQGKVSSYNEQFF
V gene: TRBV29-1; J gene: TRBJ2-1; CDR3 protein: CSVSGLAGGVYNEQFF
V gene: TRBV14; J gene: TRBJ2-1; CDR3 protein: CASSQESFSLYNEQFF
V gene: TRBV28; J gene: TRBJ2-1; CDR3 protein: CASSLLLEKGQFF
V gene: TRBV28; J gene: TRBJ2-3; CDR3 protein: CASSPGDSRAQYF
V gene: TRBV6-1; J gene: TRBJ2-3; CDR3 protein: CASRHGAGDTQYF
V gene: TRBV20-1; J gene: TRBJ1-5; CDR3 protein: CSARTGTGSPQHF
V gene: TRBV6-1; J gene: TRBJ1-2; CDR3 protein: CASSPPTGGGYGYTF